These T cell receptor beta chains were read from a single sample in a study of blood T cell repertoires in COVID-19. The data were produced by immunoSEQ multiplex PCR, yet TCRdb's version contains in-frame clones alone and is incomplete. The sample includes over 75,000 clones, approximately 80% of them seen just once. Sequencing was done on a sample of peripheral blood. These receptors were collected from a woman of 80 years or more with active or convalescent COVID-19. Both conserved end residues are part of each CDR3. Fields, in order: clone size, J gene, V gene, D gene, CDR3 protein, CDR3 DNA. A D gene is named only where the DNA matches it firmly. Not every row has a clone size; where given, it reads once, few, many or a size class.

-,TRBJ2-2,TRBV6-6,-,CAMQGRNTGELFF,TGTGCCATGCAGGGTAGGAACACCGGGGAGCTGTTTTTT
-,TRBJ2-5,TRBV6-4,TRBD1,CASSKGQGETQYF,TGTGCCAGCAGCAAGGGACAGGGGGAGACCCAGTACTTC
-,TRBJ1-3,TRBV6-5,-,CASTSGYSGNTIYF,TGTGCCAGTACTTCCGGGTACTCTGGAAACACCATATATTTT
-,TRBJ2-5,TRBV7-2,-,CASSLEGTQYF,TGTGCCAGCAGCCTCGAGGGGACCCAGTACTTC
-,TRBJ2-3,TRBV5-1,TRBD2,CASSLELSGRAGDTQYF,TGCGCCAGCAGCTTGGAATTAAGCGGGAGGGCAGGAGATACGCAGTATTTT
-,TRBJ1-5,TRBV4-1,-,CASSRSRVSNQPQHF,TGCGCCAGCAGCCGGTCCAGGGTTAGTAATCAGCCCCAGCATTTT
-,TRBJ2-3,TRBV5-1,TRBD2,CASSLGLAGGGTDTQYF,TGCGCCAGCAGCTTGGGACTAGCGGGAGGTGGCACAGATACGCAGTATTTT
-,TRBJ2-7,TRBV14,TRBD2,CASSPRTRGNYEQYF,TGTGCCAGCAGCCCTCGGACTAGAGGGAACTACGAGCAGTACTTC
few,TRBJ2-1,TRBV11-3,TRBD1,CASSLGQGRNEQFF,TGTGCCAGCAGCTTAGGACAGGGGAGGAATGAGCAGTTCTTC
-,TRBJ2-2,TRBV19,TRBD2,CASSGTSGNTGELFF,TGTGCCAGTAGTGGGACTAGCGGGAACACCGGGGAGCTGTTTTTT
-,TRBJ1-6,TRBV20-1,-,CSASSRINSPLHF,TGCAGTGCTAGTAGTAGAATTAATTCACCCCTCCACTTT
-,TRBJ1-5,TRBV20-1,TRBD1,CSASSRTGENEQPQHF,TGCAGTGCTAGTAGCAGGACAGGGGAGAATGAACAGCCCCAGCATTTT